Listed below are T cell receptor beta chains from one sample, sequenced in a study of T cell responses to AZD1222 COVID-19 vaccine. The method was immunoSEQ multiplex PCR; TCRdb's version includes in-frame clones alone and lacks a portion of them. Of approximately 160,000 clones listed, roughly 87% are singletons. Sequenced material: peripheral blood, taken on day 0 of AZD1222 vaccination. Source of these receptors: an adult in good health. Each CDR3 is given with its conserved first and last residue. A D gene is named only where the DNA matches it firmly. Where a row states a size, it is once, few, many or the class of an expanded clone; other rows omit it.

abundance	j_gene	d_gene	v_gene	CDR3aa	CDR3nt
.	TRBJ1-5	.	TRBV19	CASSMGGEGNQPQHF	TGTGCCAGTAGTATGGGGGGCGAGGGCAATCAGCCCCAGCATTTT
.	TRBJ2-7	TRBD1	TRBV28	CASSVRQGSSYEQYF	TGTGCCAGCAGTGTAAGACAGGGTTCCTCCTACGAGCAGTACTTC
.	TRBJ2-7	TRBD2	TRBV7-9	CASSLAKAGGEEQYF	TGTGCCAGCAGCTTAGCCAAAGCGGGAGGGGAGGAGCAGTACTTC
once	TRBJ1-2	.	TRBV30	CAWSPQGLYGYTF	TGTGCCTGGAGTCCACAGGGACTTTATGGCTACACCTTC
once	TRBJ2-7	.	TRBV7-9	CASSLGSPPYEQYF	TGTGCCAGCAGCCTCGGGAGCCCTCCTTACGAGCAGTACTTC
.	TRBJ1-6	.	TRBV30	CAWSGGASPLHF	TGTGCCTGGTCGGGGGGAGCGTCACCCCTCCACTTT
.	TRBJ2-3	.	TRBV27	CASTHKGRTDTQYF	TGTGCCAGCACCCACAAGGGGCGCACAGATACGCAGTATTTT
.	TRBJ1-2	.	TRBV5-1	CASSLAWGDYGYTF	TGCGCCAGCAGCTTGGCGTGGGGGGACTATGGCTACACCTTC
.	TRBJ2-1	.	TRBV7-3	CASSIGTPNEQFF	TGTGCCAGCAGCATTGGGACTCCCAATGAGCAGTTCTTC
.	TRBJ2-7	TRBD2	TRBV30	CAWHSSGDALYEQYF	TGTGCCTGGCACAGTAGCGGGGACGCGTTATACGAGCAGTACTTC
.	TRBJ2-5	TRBD2	TRBV2	CASSPGLAGERETQYF	TGTGCCAGCAGTCCCGGACTAGCGGGAGAGCGAGAGACCCAGTACTTC
.	TRBJ1-2	TRBD1	TRBV6-1	CASSEGQGNYGYTF	TGTGCCAGCAGTGAGGGACAGGGTAACTATGGCTACACCTTC
.	TRBJ1-2	.	TRBV7-2	CASSVTGGTGYTF	TGTGCCAGCAGCGTAACTGGGGGTACGGGCTACACCTTC
.	TRBJ2-7	.	TRBV3-1/TRBV3-2	CASGLRLGEQYF	TGTGCCAGCGGACTTCGTTTAGGGGAGCAGTACTTC
once	TRBJ2-3	.	TRBV7-9	CASSLAGRVSDTQYF	TGTGCCAGCAGCTTGGCCGGGAGAGTCTCAGATACGCAGTATTTT
.	TRBJ1-6	.	TRBV3-1/TRBV3-2	CASSQDLNRAYNSPLHF	TGTGCCAGCAGCCAAGATCTCAACAGGGCCTATAATTCACCCCTCCACTTT
.	TRBJ1-5	.	TRBV30	CAWSKLGNQPQHF	TGTGCCTGGAGTAAACTGGGCAATCAGCCCCAGCATTTT
few	TRBJ1-4	.	TRBV11-2	CASSARTDEKLFF	TGTGCCAGCAGCGCCAGGACGGATGAAAAACTGTTTTTT
.	TRBJ2-5	.	TRBV3-1/TRBV3-2	CASSQNVHPGSQYF	TGTGCCAGCAGCCAGAACGTCCACCCCGGGAGCCAGTACTTC
.	TRBJ1-4	TRBD1	TRBV10-3	CAISETGAGEKLFF	TGTGCCATCAGTGAGACAGGGGCAGGTGAAAAACTGTTTTTT
.	TRBJ2-7	.	TRBV6-6	CASTGRGQVHEQYF	TGTGCCAGCACTGGACGGGGGCAAGTCCACGAGCAGTACTTC
.	TRBJ2-5	.	TRBV11-3	CASSLGEETQYF	TGTGCCAGCAGCTTAGGGGAGGAGACCCAGTACTTC
.	TRBJ2-7	.	TRBV4-2	CASSSDYSYEQYF	TGTGCCAGCAGCTCGGACTATTCCTACGAGCAGTACTTC
.	TRBJ1-2	TRBD1	TRBV6-5	CASSTRTGFLWVVTF	TGTGCCAGCAGTACAAGGACAGGGTTTTTATGGGTAGTCACCTTC
.	TRBJ1-1	.	TRBV29-1	CSVQRGLGGRSEAFF	TGCAGCGTCCAACGTGGGCTGGGGGGGAGGTCTGAAGCTTTCTTT
.	TRBJ1-1	.	TRBV9	CASSPRSDQRGDEAFF	TGTGCCAGCAGCCCCCGCTCGGACCAACGGGGGGATGAAGCTTTCTTT
.	TRBJ1-2	TRBD1	TRBV7-8	CASSSLAGGNYGYTF	TGTGCCAGCAGCTCACTGGCAGGGGGCAACTATGGCTACACCTTC
.	TRBJ2-5	TRBD2	TRBV7-7	CASSPGTSGTRTQYF	TGTGCCAGCAGCCCAGGGACTAGCGGGACTCGTACCCAGTACTTC
.	TRBJ2-1	.	TRBV5-1	CASSPDNGYNEQFF	TGCGCCAGCAGCCCTGATAACGGGTACAATGAGCAGTTCTTC
.	TRBJ2-7	TRBD1	TRBV11-2	CASSSNADRVREQYF	TGTGCCAGCAGCTCCAACGCGGACAGGGTGAGAGAGCAGTACTTC
few	TRBJ1-1	.	TRBV9	CASSVGKRNTEAFF	TGTGCCAGCAGCGTAGGAAAGAGGAACACTGAAGCTTTCTTT